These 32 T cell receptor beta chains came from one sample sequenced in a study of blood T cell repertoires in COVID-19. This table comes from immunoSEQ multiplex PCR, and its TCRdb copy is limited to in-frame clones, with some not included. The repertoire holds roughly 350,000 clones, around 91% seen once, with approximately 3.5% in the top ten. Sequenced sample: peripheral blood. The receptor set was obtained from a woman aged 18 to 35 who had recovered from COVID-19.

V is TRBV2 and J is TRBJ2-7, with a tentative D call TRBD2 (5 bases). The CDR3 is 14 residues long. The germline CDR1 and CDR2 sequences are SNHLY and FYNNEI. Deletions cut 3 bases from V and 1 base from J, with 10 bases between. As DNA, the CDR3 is TGTGCCAGCAGTGACAGGACTTCTTCCTACGAGCAGTACGTC. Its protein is CASSDRTSSYEQYV.

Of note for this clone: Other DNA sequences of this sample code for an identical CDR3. As DNA, the CDR3 is TGTGCCAGCAGTTACGAGGGCGACTATGGCTACACCTTC. As protein: CASSYEGDYGYTF. This chain uses TRBV6-5 with TRBJ1-2, with D uncertain. The CDR3 totals 13 residues. V was trimmed by 2 bases and J by 3 bases, leaving 7 bases between them. Germline lookup yields CDR1 MNHEY and CDR2 SVGAGI.

CDR3 sequence (DNA): TGTGCCAGCAGTGCCCATGGGGCAGGGGCTTCCACTGAAGCTTTCTTT. It yields the protein CASSAHGAGASTEAFF. This chain links TRBV6-6 with TRBJ1-1, with D tentatively TRBD1 (6 bases). The CDR3 loop spans 16 amino acids. With 5 bases removed from V and 4 bases from J, the gap between germline ends came to 20 bases. Germline V gene data show CDR1 as MNHNY and CDR2 as SVGAGI (reference sequence).

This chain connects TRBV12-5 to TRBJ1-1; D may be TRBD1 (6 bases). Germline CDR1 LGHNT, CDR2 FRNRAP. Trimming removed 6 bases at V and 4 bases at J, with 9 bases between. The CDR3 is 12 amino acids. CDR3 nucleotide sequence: TGTGCTAGTGGCACAGGGAGCACTGAAGCTTTCTTT. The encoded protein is CASGTGSTEAFF.

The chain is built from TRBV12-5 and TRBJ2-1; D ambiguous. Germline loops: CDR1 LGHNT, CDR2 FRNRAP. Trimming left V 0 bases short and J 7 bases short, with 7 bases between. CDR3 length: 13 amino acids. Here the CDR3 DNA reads TGTGCTAGTGGTTTGGTACAAGCGAATGAGCAGTTCTTC. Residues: CASGLVQANEQFF.

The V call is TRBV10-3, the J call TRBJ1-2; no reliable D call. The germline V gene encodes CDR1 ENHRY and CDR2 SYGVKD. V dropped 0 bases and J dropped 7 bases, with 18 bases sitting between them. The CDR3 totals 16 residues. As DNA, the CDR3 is TGTGCCATCAGTGAGTCTTCTGGCAGTTCCCTTGGTGGCTACACCTTC. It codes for CAISESSGSSLGGYTF.

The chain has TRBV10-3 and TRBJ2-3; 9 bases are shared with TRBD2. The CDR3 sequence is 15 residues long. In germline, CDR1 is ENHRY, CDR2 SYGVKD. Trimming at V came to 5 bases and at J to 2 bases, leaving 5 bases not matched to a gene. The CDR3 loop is CAISKTSGYTDTQYF. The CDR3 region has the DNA TGTGCCATCAGTAAGACTAGCGGATACACAGATACGCAGTATTTT.

CDR3 nucleotide sequence: TGTGCCAGTAGTATAGACAATGGGGGGTCCAATGAGCAGTTCTTC. This translates into CASSIDNGGSNEQFF. The genes are TRBV19 and TRBJ2-1; TRBD2 might be the D (6 bases). From germline, CDR1 is LNHDA and CDR2 SQIVND (reference sequence). Trimming cost V 0 bases and J 6 bases, with 12 bases left between them. This CDR3 spans 15 amino acids.

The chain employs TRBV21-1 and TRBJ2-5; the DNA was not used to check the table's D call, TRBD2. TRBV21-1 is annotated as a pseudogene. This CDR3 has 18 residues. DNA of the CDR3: TGTGCCAGCAGCAAAGGGGGGTCCAGCGGGAGGGCCAGGGAGACCCAGTACTTC. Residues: CASSKGGSSGRARETQYF.

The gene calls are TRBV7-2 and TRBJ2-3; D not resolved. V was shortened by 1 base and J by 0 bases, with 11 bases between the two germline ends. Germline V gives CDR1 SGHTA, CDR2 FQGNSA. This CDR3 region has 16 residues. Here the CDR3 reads CASSLGGFTSTDTQYF. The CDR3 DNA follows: TGTGCCAGCAGCTTAGGCGGATTTACTAGCACAGATACGCAGTATTTT.

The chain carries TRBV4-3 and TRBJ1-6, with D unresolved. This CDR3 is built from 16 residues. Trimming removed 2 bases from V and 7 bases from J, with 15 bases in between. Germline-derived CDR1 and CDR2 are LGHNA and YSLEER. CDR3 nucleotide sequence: TGCGCCAGCAGCCAATCAGCGGGCAGCACGAATTCACCCCTCCACTTT. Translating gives CASSQSAGSTNSPLHF.

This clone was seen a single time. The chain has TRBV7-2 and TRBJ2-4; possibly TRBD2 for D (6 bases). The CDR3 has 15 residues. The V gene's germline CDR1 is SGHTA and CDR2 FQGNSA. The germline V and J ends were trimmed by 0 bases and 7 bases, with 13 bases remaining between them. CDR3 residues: CASSLARARGNIQYF. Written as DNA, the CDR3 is TGTGCCAGCAGCTTAGCTCGGGCCCGGGGGAACATTCAGTACTTC.

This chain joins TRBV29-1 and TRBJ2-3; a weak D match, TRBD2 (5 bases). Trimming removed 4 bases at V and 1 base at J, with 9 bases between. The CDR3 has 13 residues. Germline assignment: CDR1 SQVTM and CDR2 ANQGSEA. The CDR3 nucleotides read TGCAGCGTTGTTGGAGGCGGCACAGATACGCAGTATTTT. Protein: CSVVGGGTDTQYF.

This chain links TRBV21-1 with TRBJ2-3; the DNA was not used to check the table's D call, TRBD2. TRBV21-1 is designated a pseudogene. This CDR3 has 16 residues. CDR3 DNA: TGTGCCAGCAGCAAAACGCTAGCGGGAGTGACAGATACGCAGTATTTT. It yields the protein CASSKTLAGVTDTQYF.

In nucleotides, the CDR3 is TGTGCCAGCGGGCGGGACAGGGAGTACGGCTACACCTTC. Translating it yields CASGRDREYGYTF. V usage is TRBV6-5 and J usage is TRBJ1-2; 9 nucleotides line up with TRBD1. The V gene's germline CDR1 is MNHEY and CDR2 SVGAGI. V shed 8 bases, J shed 8 bases, and the junction held 9 bases outside the gene matches. The CDR3 runs 13 residues.

The CDR3 loop reads CSVANLRRIGYNEQFF. In DNA, the CDR3 is TGCAGCGTTGCCAACTTGAGGAGGATCGGTTACAATGAGCAGTTCTTC. The V call is TRBV29-1, the J call TRBJ2-1; D might be TRBD2 (5 bases). V was trimmed by 4 bases and J by 4 bases, leaving 20 bases between them. Germline CDR1 and CDR2: SQVTM and ANQGSEA. CDR3 length: 16 amino acids.

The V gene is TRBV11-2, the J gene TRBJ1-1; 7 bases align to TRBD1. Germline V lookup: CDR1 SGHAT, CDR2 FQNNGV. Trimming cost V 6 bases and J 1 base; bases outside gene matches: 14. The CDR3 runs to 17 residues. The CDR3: CASRVISSDRQNTEAFF. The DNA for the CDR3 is TGTGCCAGCAGAGTGATCTCGTCGGACAGGCAGAACACTGAAGCTTTCTTT.

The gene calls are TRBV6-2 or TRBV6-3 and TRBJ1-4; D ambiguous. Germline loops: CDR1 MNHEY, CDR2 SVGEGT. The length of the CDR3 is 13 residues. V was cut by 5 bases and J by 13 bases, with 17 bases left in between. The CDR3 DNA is TGTGCCAGCAGTCCGGGATACCAACAACTACTGTTTTTT. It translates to CASSPGYQQLLFF.

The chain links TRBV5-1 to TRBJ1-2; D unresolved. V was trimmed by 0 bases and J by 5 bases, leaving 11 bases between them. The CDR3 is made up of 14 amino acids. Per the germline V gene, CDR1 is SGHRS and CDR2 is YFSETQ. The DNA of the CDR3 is TGCGCCAGCAGCTTGGGTCAAGCACAGTATGGCTACACCTTC. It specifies CASSLGQAQYGYTF.

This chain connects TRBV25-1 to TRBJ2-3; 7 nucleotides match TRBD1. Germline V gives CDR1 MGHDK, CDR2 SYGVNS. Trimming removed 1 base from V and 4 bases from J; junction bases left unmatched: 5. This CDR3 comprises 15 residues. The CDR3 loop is CASSELKGAADTQYF. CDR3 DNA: TGTGCCAGCAGTGAATTGAAGGGGGCGGCAGATACGCAGTATTTT.

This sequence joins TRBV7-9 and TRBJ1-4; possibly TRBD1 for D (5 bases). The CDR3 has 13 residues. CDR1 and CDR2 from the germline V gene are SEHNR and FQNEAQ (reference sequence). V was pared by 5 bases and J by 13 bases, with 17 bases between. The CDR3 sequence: CASSQGAIGGLFF. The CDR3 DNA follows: TGTGCCAGCAGCCAAGGCGCCATCGGGGGACTGTTTTTT.

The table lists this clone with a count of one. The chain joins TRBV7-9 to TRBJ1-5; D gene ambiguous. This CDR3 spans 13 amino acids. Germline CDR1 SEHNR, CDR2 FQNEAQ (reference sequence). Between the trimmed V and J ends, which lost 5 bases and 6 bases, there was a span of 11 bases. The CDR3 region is CASSTAGSQPQHF. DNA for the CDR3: TGTGCCAGCAGCACGGCGGGGAGTCAGCCCCAGCATTTT.

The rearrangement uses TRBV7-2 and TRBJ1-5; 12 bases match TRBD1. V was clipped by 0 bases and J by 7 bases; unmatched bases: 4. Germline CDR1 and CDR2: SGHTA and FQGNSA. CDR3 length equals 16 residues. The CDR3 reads CASSLAGTGGGQPQHF. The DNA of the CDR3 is TGTGCCAGCAGCTTAGCCGGGACAGGGGGCGGGCAGCCCCAGCATTTT.

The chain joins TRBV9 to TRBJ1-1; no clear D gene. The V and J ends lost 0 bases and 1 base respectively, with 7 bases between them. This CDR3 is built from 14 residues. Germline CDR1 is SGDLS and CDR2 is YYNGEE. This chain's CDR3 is CASSVVEGNTEAFF. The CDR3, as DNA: TGTGCCAGCAGCGTAGTCGAGGGGAACACTGAAGCTTTCTTT.

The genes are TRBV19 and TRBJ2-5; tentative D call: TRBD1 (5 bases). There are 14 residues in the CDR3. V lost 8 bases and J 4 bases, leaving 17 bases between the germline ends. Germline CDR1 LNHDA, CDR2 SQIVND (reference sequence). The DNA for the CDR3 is TGTGCCAGTCCAAAGGGCCCAGGGTCAGAGACCCAGTACTTC. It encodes CASPKGPGSETQYF.

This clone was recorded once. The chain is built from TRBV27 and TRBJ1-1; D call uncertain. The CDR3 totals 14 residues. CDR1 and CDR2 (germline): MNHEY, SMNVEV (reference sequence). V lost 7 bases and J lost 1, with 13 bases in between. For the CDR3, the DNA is TGTGCCAGCAAGGTCGGGTTGGGGAACACTGAAGCTTTCTTT. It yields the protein CASKVGLGNTEAFF.

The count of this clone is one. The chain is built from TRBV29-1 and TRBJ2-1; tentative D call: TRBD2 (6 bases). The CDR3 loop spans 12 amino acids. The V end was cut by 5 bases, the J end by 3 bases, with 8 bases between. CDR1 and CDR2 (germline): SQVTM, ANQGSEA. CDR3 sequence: CSVSGLYNEQFF. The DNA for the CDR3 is TGCAGCGTTAGCGGGCTCTACAATGAGCAGTTCTTC.

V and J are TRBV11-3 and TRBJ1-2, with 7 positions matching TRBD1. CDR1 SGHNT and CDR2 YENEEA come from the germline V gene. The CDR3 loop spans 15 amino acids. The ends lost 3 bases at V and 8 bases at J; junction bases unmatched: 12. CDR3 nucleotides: TGTGCCAGCAGCTTGGGCTCGACAGGGACCTCAGGCTACACCTTC. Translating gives CASSLGSTGTSGYTF. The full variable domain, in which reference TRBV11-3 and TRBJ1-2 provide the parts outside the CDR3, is EAGVVQSPRYKIIEKKQPVAFWCNPISGHNTLYWYLQNLGQGPELLIRYENEEAVDDSQLPKDRFSAERLKGVDSTLKIQPAELGDSAVYLCASSLGSTGTSGYTFGSGTRLTVV.

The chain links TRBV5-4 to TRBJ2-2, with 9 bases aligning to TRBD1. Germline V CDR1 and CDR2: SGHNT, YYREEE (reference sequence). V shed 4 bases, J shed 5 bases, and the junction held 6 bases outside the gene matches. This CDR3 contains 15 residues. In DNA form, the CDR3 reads TGTGCCAGCAGCCCGGGACAGGGTCTGACCGGGGAGCTGTTTTTT. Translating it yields CASSPGQGLTGELFF.

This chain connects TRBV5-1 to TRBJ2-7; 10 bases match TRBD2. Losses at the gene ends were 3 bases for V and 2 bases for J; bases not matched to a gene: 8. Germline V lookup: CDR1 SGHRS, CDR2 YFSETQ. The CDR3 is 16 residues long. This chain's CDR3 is CASSSRLAGSTYEQYV. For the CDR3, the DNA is TGCGCCAGCAGCTCGCGACTAGCGGGCAGCACCTACGAGCAGTACGTC.

Here the CDR3 reads CASSYSRGGNQPQHF. CDR3 bases: TGTGCCAGCAGTTACTCACGGGGGGGCAATCAGCCCCAGCATTTT. The chain combines TRBV6-2 or TRBV6-3 with TRBJ1-5; D may be TRBD1 (5 bases). Germline lookup yields CDR1 MNHEY and CDR2 SVGEGT. The V end lost 0 bases, the J end lost 2 bases, and 8 bases lay between the germline ends. The CDR3 runs 15 residues.

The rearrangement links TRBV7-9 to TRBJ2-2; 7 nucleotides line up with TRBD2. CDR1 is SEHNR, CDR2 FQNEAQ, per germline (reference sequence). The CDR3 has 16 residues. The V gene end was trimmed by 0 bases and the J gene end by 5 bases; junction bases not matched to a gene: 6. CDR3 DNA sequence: TGTGCCAGCAGCTTAGCAGGACTAGACCATACCGGGGAGCTGTTTTTT. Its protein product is CASSLAGLDHTGELFF.